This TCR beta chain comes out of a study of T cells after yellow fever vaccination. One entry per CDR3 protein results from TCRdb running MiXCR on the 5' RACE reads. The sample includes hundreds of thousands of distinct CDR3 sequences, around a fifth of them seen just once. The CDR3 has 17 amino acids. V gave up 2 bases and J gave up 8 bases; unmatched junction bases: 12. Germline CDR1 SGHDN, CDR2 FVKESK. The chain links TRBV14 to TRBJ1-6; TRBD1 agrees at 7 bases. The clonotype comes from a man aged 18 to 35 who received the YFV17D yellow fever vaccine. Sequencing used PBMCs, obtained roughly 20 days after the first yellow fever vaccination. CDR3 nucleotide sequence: TGTGCCAGCAGCCAAAGGGGTAAGACAGGGCGCCATTCACCCCTCCACTTT. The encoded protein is CASSQRGKTGRHSPLHF.